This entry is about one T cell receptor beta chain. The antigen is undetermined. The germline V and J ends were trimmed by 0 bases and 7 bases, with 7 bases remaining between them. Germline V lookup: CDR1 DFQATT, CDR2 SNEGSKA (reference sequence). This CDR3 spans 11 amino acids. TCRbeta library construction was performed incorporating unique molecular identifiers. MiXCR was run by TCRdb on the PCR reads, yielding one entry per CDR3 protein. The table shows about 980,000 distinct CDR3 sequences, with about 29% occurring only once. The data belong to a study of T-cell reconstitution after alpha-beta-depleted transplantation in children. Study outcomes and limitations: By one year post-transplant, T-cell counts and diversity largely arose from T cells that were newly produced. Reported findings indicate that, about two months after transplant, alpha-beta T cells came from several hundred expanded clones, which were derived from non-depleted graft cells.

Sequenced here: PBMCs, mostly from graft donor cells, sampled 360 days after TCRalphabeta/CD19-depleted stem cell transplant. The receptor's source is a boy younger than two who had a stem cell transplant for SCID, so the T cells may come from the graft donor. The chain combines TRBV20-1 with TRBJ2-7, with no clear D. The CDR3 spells CSARDQIEQYF. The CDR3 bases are TGCAGTGCTAGAGACCAAATAGAGCAGTACTTC.